Listed here is a single T cell receptor (beta chain). This sample was included in a study of T cell changes during pregnancy in multiple sclerosis. CDR3 size: 15 residues. Trimming cost V 3 bases and J 8 bases; bases outside gene matches: 9. CDR1 and CDR2 (germline): SGHNT, YYREEE (reference sequence). Sequencing was performed with immunoSEQ multiplex PCR; in TCRdb, only in-frame clones are kept and a portion is missing. The table includes 45,000 to 50,000 clones, about 90% detected once. The chain has TRBV5-4 and TRBJ1-4; 8 bases are shared with TRBD1. This material consisted of CD4+ T cells from peripheral blood mononuclear cells, taken in the second trimester of pregnancy. The sequence came from a female donor in good health, enrolled as a control in a pregnancy study. The CDR3, as DNA: TGTGCCAGCAGCTCAACGGACAGGGTGGGAGAAAAACTGTTTTTT. Protein product: CASSSTDRVGEKLFF.